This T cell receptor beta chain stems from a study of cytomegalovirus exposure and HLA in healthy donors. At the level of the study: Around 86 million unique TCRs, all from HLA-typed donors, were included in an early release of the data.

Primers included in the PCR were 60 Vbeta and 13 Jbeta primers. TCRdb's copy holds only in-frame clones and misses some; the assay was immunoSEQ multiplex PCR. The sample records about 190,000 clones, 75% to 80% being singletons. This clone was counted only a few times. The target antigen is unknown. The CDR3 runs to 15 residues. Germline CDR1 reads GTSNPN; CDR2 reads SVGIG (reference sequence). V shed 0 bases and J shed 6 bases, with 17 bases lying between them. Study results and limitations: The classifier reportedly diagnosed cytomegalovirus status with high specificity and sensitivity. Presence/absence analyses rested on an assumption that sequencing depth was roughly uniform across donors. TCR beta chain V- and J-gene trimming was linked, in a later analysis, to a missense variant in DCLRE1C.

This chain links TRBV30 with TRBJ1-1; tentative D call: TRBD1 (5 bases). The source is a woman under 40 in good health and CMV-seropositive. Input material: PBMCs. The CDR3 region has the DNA TGTGCCTGGAGTGTAAGGGGCAGACCAGTGGCTGAAGCTTTCTTT. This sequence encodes CAWSVRGRPVAEAFF. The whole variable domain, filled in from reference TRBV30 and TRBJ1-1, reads SQTIHQWPATLVQPVGSPLSLECTVEGTSNPNLYWYRQAAGRGLQLLFYSVGIGQISSEVPQNLSASRPQDRQFILSSKKLLLSDSGFYLCAWSVRGRPVAEAFFGQGTRLTVV.